Listed here is a single T cell receptor (beta chain). Its antigen remains unidentified. These data are taken from a study of memory CD4+ T cells and cytomegalovirus serostatus. Study details: Healthy Belgian adult donors included roughly ten CMV-positive and 24 CMV-negative people. Overall study findings and caveats: The CMV-associated TCR signature appears largely within the CD4+ memory repertoire.

Per the original data handling: After removing out-of-frame reads, under 2.5 million distinct TCRbeta sequences remained. The data were produced by immunoSEQ multiplex PCR, yet TCRdb's version contains in-frame clones alone and is incomplete. The DNA gave D and trimming, while V, J and clone size come from that table. The sample holds 55,000 to 80,000 clones; 75% to 80% are singletons and the top ten take about 4.8%. Single viable CD3+CD4+CD8-CD45RO+ cells were sorted as the memory CD4+ T cells. V was pared by 0 bases and J by 7 bases, with 8 bases of the junction left unmatched. This CDR3 spans 17 amino acids. CDR1 and CDR2 (germline): LGHNA, YNFKEQ.

The specimen sequenced was memory CD4+ T cells from blood. The TCR was taken from an adult in good health and CMV-seropositive. This chain uses TRBV4-2 with TRBJ2-2; TRBD2 matches at 10 bases. This chain's CDR3 is CASSQDQASGGDGELFF. Written as DNA, the CDR3 is TGTGCCAGCAGCCAAGATCAGGCTAGCGGGGGAGACGGGGAGCTGTTTTTT.